This entry concerns a single T cell receptor (beta chain). Antigen specificity is unknown. The data derive from a study of cytomegalovirus exposure and HLA in healthy donors. CDR1 and CDR2 (germline): LGHNT, FRNRAP. V dropped 5 bases and J dropped 4 bases, with 11 bases sitting between them. The CDR3 runs to 13 residues. Findings and caveats of the study: Most sequenced TCRs were rare (though some public TCRs occurred in many donors).

PCR involved 60 Vbeta and 13 Jbeta primers. Assay used: immunoSEQ multiplex PCR; TCRdb lists only in-frame clones, some missing. Of fewer than 85,000 clones in the sample, approximately 78% were seen once. The receptor comes from a man aged 40-49 years in good health and CMV-seronegative. The chain is built from TRBV12-5 and TRBJ1-2; TRBD1 is a possible D gene (6 bases). The sample taken for sequencing was PBMCs. CDR3 in DNA: TGTGCTAGTGGTCCAAGGACAGCCTATGGCTACACCTTC. This gives the protein CASGPRTAYGYTF.